This T cell receptor beta chain was recovered during a study of PD-1 blockade in classical Hodgkin lymphoma. The junction had 7 bases not matched to a gene; V was cut back by 5 bases and J by 4 bases. This CDR3 comprises 14 residues. CDR1 is PRHDT, CDR2 FYEKMQ, per germline (reference sequence). Study findings and constraints: Similar baseline diversity was found in complete responders and newly diagnosed patients. The study found that TCR diversity rose significantly by C4D1 in CD4+ but not CD8+ cells. Initiation of nivolumab under 1 year after ASCT led to exclusion of patients. With respect to the repertoire differences, their causes, possibly disease activity or prior therapy, remain undefined.

The count of this clone is one. Its antigen is unidentified. The assay was immunoSEQ multiplex PCR, and TCRdb's table has in-frame clones only and misses some. The sample has about 27,000 clones; 78% are singletons. Every single patient, without exception, relapsed after autologous stem cell transplantation, and brentuximab vedotin exposure varied. The sample was peripheral blood mononuclear cells (PBMCs), taken before the second cycle of nivolumab. This sequence was found in a human donor with classical Hodgkin lymphoma. The chain has TRBV13 and TRBJ2-5, with 7 positions matching TRBD1. CDR3 region: CASSLQGNGETQYF. The CDR3 nucleotides read TGTGCCAGCAGCCTACAGGGGAATGGAGAGACCCAGTACTTC.